The source of this T cell receptor (beta chain) is a study of T cells in Graves' hyperthyroidism and ophthalmopathy. This clonotype appeared many times. Deletions cut 4 bases from V and 0 bases from J, with 15 bases between. The CDR3 sequence is 15 residues long. Germline assignment: CDR1 DFQATT and CDR2 SNEGSKA (reference sequence). Disease lasting under 3 months, a NOSPECS grade of at least 4, and a Clinical Activity Score of at least 3 were features of the ophthalmopathy patients. Patients having uncontrolled infection, another autoimmune disease, pregnancy or lactation were not included. TCR beta CDR3 regions were amplified from RNA. Carried out on the TCR CDR3, a first-round RT-PCR used the HTBI primer set. MiXCR was run by TCRdb on the multiplex PCR reads, yielding one entry per CDR3 protein. The table has a few hundred thousand distinct CDR3 sequences, around 18% seen once.

V gene TRBV20-1 combines with J gene TRBJ2-5, with D possibly matching TRBD2 (6 bases). The sample consisted of blood. This clonotype originated in a woman in her forties with Graves' ophthalmopathy. CDR3 sequence reads: CSATSGEPYQETQYF. CDR3 coding DNA: TGCAGTGCTACATCGGGAGAGCCCTACCAAGAGACCCAGTACTTC.